Presented here are 19 T cell receptor beta chains from one specimen sequenced in a study of T cells in women clearing cervical HPV infection. Libraries were prepared by immunoSEQ multiplex PCR; TCRdb keeps only in-frame clonotypes and omits some of them. The listing contains under 45,000 clones. Sequencing used blood buffy coat. These receptor sequences come from a woman aged 18 to 75 with a cervical HPV16 infection that either progressed to CIN3+ or cleared (not recorded which).

In the case of this clone: From the germline J gene comes the end of the CDR3, since the read stops 3 residues before it. At the DNA level, this CDR3 is encoded by other sequences in the same sample as well. The V gene is TRBV20-1, the J gene TRBJ1-1; D is perhaps TRBD1 (5 bases). CDR3 length: 18 amino acids. V lost 1 base, J lost 1 base, and 22 bases lay in between. CDR1 is DFQATT, CDR2 SNEGSKA, per germline (reference sequence). The covered CDR3 bases are TGCAGTGCTAGAGGCTGGGGACTGAAGCGGGCGGAGAACACTGAA. It is translated as CSARGWGLKRAENTE. The whole CDR3 reads CSARGWGLKRAENTEAFF.

As for this clone: The junction departs from germline at one end; a sequencing error may be responsible. The CDR3 extends 3 residues past the end of the read, so its final part is completed from the germline J gene. The rearrangement links TRBV7-7 to TRBJ2-7; 14 bases are shared with TRBD2. The germline CDR1 and CDR2 sequences are SSHAT and FNYEAQ (reference sequence). CDR3 length equals 15 residues. The sequenced part of the CDR3 DNA is TGTGCTAGCAGCTTAGGGGGACTAGCGGGAGACGAG. It is translated as CASSLGGLAGDE. The full CDR3 sequence reads CASSLGGLAGDEQYF. Using reference TRBV7-7 and TRBJ2-7 for the parts outside the CDR3, the full variable domain is GAGVSQSPRYKVTKRGQDVTLRCDPISSHATLYWYQQALGQGPEFLTYFNYEAQPDKSGLPSDRFSAERPEGSISTLTIQRTEQRDSAMYRCASSLGGLAGDEQYFGPGTRLTVT.

As for this clone: The read terminates 3 residues ahead of where the CDR3 ends, so the germline J gene completes it. V and J are TRBV4-2 and TRBJ2-2, with 7 bases fitting TRBD2. CDR3 size: 17 residues. CDR1 and CDR2 (germline): LGHNA, YNFKEQ. V shed 0 bases, J shed 3 bases, and the junction held 7 bases outside the gene matches. The CDR3 is CASSQERAGVDTGELFF. The DNA read from the CDR3 is TGTGCCAGCAGCCAAGAAAGGGCGGGAGTGGACACCGGGGAG.

As concerns this clone: The read ends 3 residues early relative to the CDR3; the germline J gene fills the gap. V usage is TRBV30 and J usage is TRBJ2-3; the D call may be TRBD1 or TRBD2 (7 bases each). CDR3 length equals 14 residues. In germline, CDR1 is GTSNPN, CDR2 SVGIG (reference sequence). The CDR3 region is CAWSVRGRGQTQYF. CDR3 bases read: TGTGCCTGGAGTGTACGAGGGAGGGGGCAGACG.

As to this clone: The read ends 3 residues shy of where the CDR3 ends; the end is completed using the germline J gene. The chain has TRBV4-1 and TRBJ1-2; tentative D call: TRBD1 (5 bases). Looked up from germline, CDR1 is MGHRA and CDR2 is YSYEKL. The V end lost 4 bases, the J end lost 4 bases, and 22 bases lay between the germline ends. The CDR3 contains 17 residues. The part of the CDR3 DNA that was read is TGCGCCAGCAGCCTCACCCGGGACGGGGGATTCATCTATGGC. The encoded protein is CASSLTRDGGFIYG. The full CDR3 sequence reads CASSLTRDGGFIYGYTF.

Concerning this clone: The read halts 3 residues ahead of the CDR3 end, with the missing end drawn from the germline J gene. The V call is TRBV30, the J call TRBJ2-4; possible D gene TRBD1, 5 bases. The CDR3 totals 13 residues. The germline V gene encodes CDR1 GTSNPN and CDR2 SVGIG (reference sequence). The chain's CDR3 is CAWSVGTGSGQYF. CDR3 DNA (partial): TGTGCCTGGAGTGTAGGAACAGGCTCTGGT.

Note on this clone: Read sequence stops 3 residues before the CDR3 end, and the germline J gene provides the missing end. This chain uses TRBV30 with TRBJ1-2; 8 bases are shared with TRBD1. Germline V gives CDR1 GTSNPN, CDR2 SVGIG (reference sequence). The CDR3 contains 13 residues. Incomplete CDR3 DNA: TGTGCCTGGAGAGGGTCAGGGGGCGGAGAC. The encoded protein is CAWRGSGGGD. From start to end, the CDR3 is CAWRGSGGGDYTF.

Note on this clone: Read sequence stops 3 residues before the CDR3 end, and the germline J gene provides the missing end. The rearrangement joins TRBV20-1 to TRBJ1-5, with TRBD1 matching 9 bases. The CDR3 is 15 amino acids. Germline loops: CDR1 DFQATT, CDR2 SNEGSKA (reference sequence). With V trimmed by 6 bases and J by 5 bases, 11 bases remained unmatched. CDR3 residues: CSAHRGRGGHQPQHF. The covered CDR3 bases are TGCAGTGCACACAGGGGGCGCGGAGGTCATCAGCCC.

In regard to this clone: The read is 3 residues too short to cover the CDR3 end, so that end is filled in from the germline J gene. V is TRBV27 and J is TRBJ2-7; 9 nucleotides agree with TRBD2. The germline CDR1 and CDR2 sequences are MNHEY and SMNVEV (reference sequence). V dropped 4 bases and J dropped 2; count of bases not matched to a gene: 9. The CDR3 is made up of 16 amino acids. CDR3 bases read: TGTGCCAGCAGTTCCTTGGGGGTAGCGGGAGCCTACGAG. This encodes CASSSLGVAGAYE. The complete CDR3 reads CASSSLGVAGAYEQYF.

In the case of this clone: The CDR3 extends 3 residues past the end of the read, so its final part is completed from the germline J gene. This chain connects TRBV18 to TRBJ1-2, with D perhaps matching TRBD1 (6 bases). CDR1 is KGHSH and CDR2 is LQKENI in the germline V gene. The CDR3 length is 16 residues. The part of the CDR3 DNA that was read is TGTGCCAGCTCACCAGGGACTAGCGGGGGCACAGATACC. Translating gives CASSPGTSGGTDT. The complete CDR3 sequence is CASSPGTSGGTDTYTF.

As to this clone: The read falls 3 residues short of the CDR3 end, and the missing part is taken from the germline J gene. This chain connects TRBV29-1 to TRBJ1-5, with D possibly being TRBD1 (5 bases). Trimming stripped 4 bases from V and 2 bases from J, with 12 bases between. The CDR3 is 14 residues long. The germline CDR1 and CDR2 sequences are SQVTM and ANQGSEA. The CDR3 here is CSVVRGGGNQPQHF. CDR3 DNA, as far as it was read: TGCAGCGTTGTGAGGGGAGGGGGCAATCAGCCC.

Note on this clone: The CDR3 end falls 3 residues outside the read, so it is completed with the germline J gene. The V and J genes are TRBV2 and TRBJ1-2; 7 nucleotides agree with TRBD1. CDR1 and CDR2 from the germline V gene are SNHLY and FYNNEI. The CDR3 length is 14 residues. CDR3 DNA (partial): TGTGCCAGCAGTGCGGAAGCAGGGGGGTACGAC. Translated: CASSAEAGGYD. The entire CDR3 sequence reads CASSAEAGGYDYTF.

This chain's CDR3 is CASSPPPQGGTDTQYF. Incomplete CDR3 DNA: TGTGCCAGCTCACCACCGCCCCAGGGCGGTACAGATACG. The chain employs TRBV18 and TRBJ2-3; tentative D call: TRBD1 (5 bases). The read finishes 3 residues shy of the CDR3 end, and the germline J gene is used to complete it. The CDR3 length is 16 residues. Germline CDR1 KGHSH, CDR2 LQKENI. V lost 0 bases, J lost 3 bases, and 13 bases lay in between.

With respect to this clone: Read coverage stops 3 residues before the CDR3 terminus; the germline J gene supplies the remainder. V usage is TRBV30 and J usage is TRBJ1-2; tentatively, D is TRBD1 (5 bases). The CDR3 has 12 amino acids. Germline lookup yields CDR1 GTSNPN and CDR2 SVGIG (reference sequence). The CDR3 DNA, read in part, is TGTGCCTGGTTGGGGCGGGGTAATGAC. Translating gives CAWLGRGND. The whole CDR3 sequence reads CAWLGRGNDYTF.

A remark on this clone: Read sequence stops 3 residues before the CDR3 end, and the germline J gene provides the missing end. The chain links TRBV4-2 to TRBJ1-4; D call uncertain. CDR3 length equals 12 residues. V dropped 3 bases and J dropped 6 bases, with 5 bases sitting between them. The germline V gene encodes CDR1 LGHNA and CDR2 YNFKEQ. The covered CDR3 bases are TGTGCCAGCAGCCACGAGGATGAAAAA. Translating gives CASSHEDEK. The full CDR3 protein reads CASSHEDEKLFF.

As concerns this clone: The sequenced fragment ends 3 residues before the CDR3 boundary, so the rest is inferred from the germline J gene. V usage is TRBV29-1 and J usage is TRBJ1-1; possibly TRBD1 for D (6 bases). The V end was cut by 3 bases, the J end by 5 bases, with 16 bases between. The germline V gene encodes CDR1 SQVTM and CDR2 ANQGSEA. This CDR3 comprises 14 residues. CDR3 region: CSVDPQATGTEAFF. CDR3 bases read: TGCAGCGTTGACCCCCAGGCCACAGGGACTGAA.

As regards this clone: The read ends 3 residues early relative to the CDR3; the germline J gene fills the gap. The chain employs TRBV7-9 and TRBJ2-3; D might be TRBD2 (6 bases). Germline V gives CDR1 SEHNR, CDR2 FQNEAQ (reference sequence). The CDR3 runs 13 residues. CDR3 DNA (partial): TGTGCCAGCAGCCCCCAGGGACTCCACTCG. Its protein is CASSPQGLHS. In full, the CDR3 reads CASSPQGLHSQYF.

Concerning this clone: The read stops 3 residues short of the end of the CDR3; the missing end is completed from the germline J gene. The rearrangement links TRBV28 to TRBJ1-1; D unresolved. The CDR3 has 11 amino acids. Between the trimmed V and J ends, which lost 6 bases and 7 bases, there was a span of 9 bases. CDR1 MDHEN and CDR2 SYDVKM come from the germline V gene. The CDR3 bases that were read are TGTGCCAGCAGAAGGGCCTTTGAA. Its protein product is CASRRAFE. The entire CDR3 is CASRRAFEAFF.

About this clone itself: The CDR3 end lies 3 residues beyond the end of the read and is filled in from the germline J gene. This chain links TRBV7-2 with TRBJ2-7; possibly TRBD2 for D (6 bases). Germline loops: CDR1 SGHTA, CDR2 FQGNSA. The CDR3 totals 14 residues. Trimming pared 1 base from V and 4 bases from J, leaving 11 bases between. The chain's CDR3 is CASSLVRDLYEQYF. The sequenced part of the CDR3 DNA is TGTGCCAGCAGCTTAGTGCGGGATTTGTACGAG. The variable domain in full, with the rest retrieved from reference TRBV7-2 and TRBJ2-7, is GAGVSQSPSNKVTEKGKDVELRCDPISGHTALYWYRQSLGQGLEFLIYFQGNSAPDKSGLPSDRFSAERTGGSVSTLTIQRTQQEDSAVYLCASSLVRDLYEQYFGPGTRLTVT.